One and the same sample provided the 8 T cell receptor beta chains below, sequenced in a study of blood T cell repertoires in COVID-19 (dated by TCRdb to between 2020 and 2021). Library preparation used the immunoSEQ multiplex PCR assay. In TCRdb, the immuneACCESS table is reduced to in-frame sequences with V and J assigned. These tables do not hold every clone; where another copy was compared, an unresolved V gene accounts for under half, and the others remain unexplained. Across this sample there are about 670,000 clones, with 90% seen only once. Approximately 0.3% of the sample is in the top ten clones. Sequenced material: peripheral blood. The receptor set was obtained from a woman in her late teens or twenties with acute or convalescent COVID-19.

The genes are TRBV6-6 and TRBJ2-3; 9 bases align to TRBD1. The CDR3 runs 13 residues. Per the germline V gene, CDR1 is MNHNY and CDR2 is SVGAGI (reference sequence). Losses at the gene ends were 6 bases for V and 5 bases for J; bases not matched to a gene: 3. This CDR3 reads CASRQGAGDTQYF. The CDR3 DNA reads as TGTGCCAGCAGACAGGGGGCCGGAGATACGCAGTATTTT.

This sequence joins TRBV7-8 and TRBJ2-2; TRBD1 is a possible D gene (7 bases). The CDR3 has 17 residues. V shed 5 bases and J shed 4 bases, with 20 bases lying between them. Germline CDR1 and CDR2: SGHVS and FQNEAQ. The CDR3 spells CASSTLWRGPSTGELFF. In nucleotides, the CDR3 is TGTGCCAGCAGCACCCTGTGGAGGGGGCCGAGCACCGGGGAGCTGTTTTTT.

CDR3 DNA sequence: TGTGCCAGCAGCCAAGCCCTGGCGGGGGGATGGGCCGGGGAGCTGTTTTTT. Translation gives CASSQALAGGWAGELFF. The chain links TRBV3-1 (or the pseudogene TRBV3-2) to TRBJ2-2, with 8 bases identical to TRBD2. The CDR3 runs 17 residues. With 1 base clipped from V and 6 bases from J, the junction kept 10 bases outside the gene matches. The germline CDR1 and CDR2 sequences are LGHDT and YNNKEL (reference sequence).

The chain links TRBV5-5 to TRBJ1-1; D remains unclear. The germline V gene has CDR1 SGHKS and CDR2 YYEKEE (reference sequence). Trimming stripped 4 bases from V and 2 bases from J, with 15 bases between. The CDR3 length is 15 residues. In DNA form, the CDR3 reads TGTGCCAGCAGCCGTTATACCACAGCAAACACTGAAGCTTTCTTT. Its translation is CASSRYTTANTEAFF. Full variable domain (outside the CDR3, taken from reference TRBV5-5 and TRBJ1-1): DAGVTQSPTHLIKTRGQQVTLRCSPISGHKSVSWYQQVLGQGPQFIFQYYEKEERGRGNFPDRFSARQFPNYSSELNVNALLLGDSALYLCASSRYTTANTEAFFGQGTRLTVV.

The gene calls are TRBV7-2 and TRBJ1-2; D gene unclear. The germline V gene encodes CDR1 SGHTA and CDR2 FQGNSA. V lost 1 base and J lost 4, with 22 bases in between. CDR3 length equals 18 residues. As DNA, the CDR3 is TGTGCCAGCAGCTTAGGTTCTGGTAAAGGAGTAATTGGCTATGGCTACACCTTC. It encodes CASSLGSGKGVIGYGYTF.

This chain joins TRBV15 and TRBJ2-1; 14 bases fit TRBD2. Germline CDR1 and CDR2: LNHNV and YYDKDF (reference sequence). The CDR3 consists of 15 residues. V gave up 3 bases and J gave up 8 bases; unmatched junction bases: 3. This CDR3 reads CATSRTSGGVDEQFF. As DNA, the CDR3 is TGTGCCACCAGCAGGACTAGCGGGGGGGTTGATGAGCAGTTCTTC.

The chain employs TRBV7-6 and TRBJ2-5; 13 bases map to TRBD2. Germline V gene sequence: CDR1 SGHVS, CDR2 FNYEAQ. CDR3 length equals 16 residues. V lost 2 bases and J lost 7; bases outside the gene matches: 7. The CDR3 region has the DNA TGTGCCAGCAGCTTAAGACTAGCGGGGGGATTTGGGACCCAGTACTTC. Amino acid sequence: CASSLRLAGGFGTQYF.

V is TRBV29-1 and J is TRBJ1-2; D might be TRBD1 (5 bases). V was pared by 1 base and J by 2 bases, with 8 bases between. Germline V CDR1 and CDR2: SQVTM, ANQGSEA. This CDR3 is 13 amino acids long. The CDR3 region has the DNA TGCAGCGTTGAAGGGGGCTTAAACTATGGCTACACCTTC. Its protein is CSVEGGLNYGYTF.